This T cell receptor (beta chain) came from a study of T cells of healthy individuals. V was trimmed by 11 bases and J by 2 bases, leaving 13 bases between them. The length of the CDR3 is 14 residues. Looked up from germline, CDR1 is MNHEY and CDR2 is SMNVEV (reference sequence). TCRdb re-analysed the 5' RACE reads in MiXCR, keeping a single row per CDR3 protein. The sample yields some 85,000 distinct CDR3 sequences, approximately 4.8% seen once. This clonotype has at least ten counts. The J gene is TRBJ2-6, the V gene TRBV27, with unresolved D. This receptor was identified in a female donor in good health. CDR3 in amino acids: CAARPGAGANVLTF. The CDR3 coding sequence is TGTGCCGCCCGCCCGGGCGCTGGGGCCAACGTCCTGACTTTC.